This entry lists 21 T cell receptor beta chains sequenced from one sample in a study of T cell responses to AZD1222 COVID-19 vaccine (dated by TCRdb to about 2021). The time point label, as the study defines it: about 28 days (+/-7) after the second vaccine dose. The library relied on the immunoSEQ multiplex PCR assay. TCRdb stores this immuneACCESS table with in-frame sequences only. Part of the clones is absent; in the studies checked, under half of the shortfall reflects unresolved V genes, and no reason is known for the rest. The table for this sample lists about 120,000 clones; around 93% of them were counted only once. 4% to 6% of the sample goes to the ten largest clones. This specimen was peripheral blood, taken 28 days after the second AZD1222 dose. The receptor set was obtained from an adult who received the AZD1222 COVID-19 vaccine.

This sequence joins TRBV3-1 (or the pseudogene TRBV3-2) and TRBJ1-2; the D is unclear. The germline gives CDR1 LGHDT, CDR2 YNNKEL (reference sequence). This CDR3 contains 11 residues. Trimming took off 1 base at V and 7 bases at J, with 4 bases between the two ends. DNA for the CDR3: TGTGCCAGCAGCCAAGGGGGTGGCTACACCTTC. Translation: CASSQGGGYTF.

The V and J genes are TRBV7-9 and TRBJ2-3; TRBD2 matches at 8 bases. V trimming: 4 bases; J trimming: 1 base; junction bases outside the gene matches: 7. The germline CDR1 and CDR2 sequences are SEHNR and FQNEAQ (reference sequence). The CDR3 is made up of 16 amino acids. In DNA form, the CDR3 reads TGTGCCAGCAGCTCCCTCCGGGAGGGCGGCACAGATACGCAGTATTTT. Protein: CASSSLREGGTDTQYF.

In this sample, this clone turned up once. The chain recombines TRBV6-5 with TRBJ1-1; 11 bases align to TRBD1. V lost 5 bases to trimming and J lost 4 bases; unmatched junction nucleotides: 6. CDR3 length equals 15 residues. The germline V gene has CDR1 MNHEY and CDR2 SVGAGI. CDR3 sequence: CASSRGQGEGTEAFF. CDR3 nucleotide sequence: TGTGCCAGCAGTAGGGGACAGGGGGAGGGCACTGAAGCTTTCTTT.

This chain uses TRBV20-1 with TRBJ2-7; no clear D. Germline CDR1 and CDR2: DFQATT and SNEGSKA (reference sequence). V shed 7 bases and J shed 3 bases, with 7 bases lying between them. The CDR3 has 10 amino acids. The CDR3 sequence is CSVGGYEQYF. CDR3 coding DNA: TGCAGTGTTGGCGGCTACGAGCAGTACTTC.

This clone has just one count. The chain recombines TRBV15 with TRBJ2-1, with unresolved D. Germline assignment: CDR1 LNHNV and CDR2 YYDKDF (reference sequence). The CDR3 totals 15 residues. Trimming took off 5 bases at V and 0 bases at J, with 11 bases between the two ends. CDR3 coding DNA: TGTGCCACCAGCCCACAGAGCAGCTCCTACAATGAGCAGTTCTTC. Translating it yields CATSPQSSSYNEQFF.

V and J are TRBV20-1 and TRBJ1-1, with D possibly being TRBD1 (5 bases). Germline assignment: CDR1 DFQATT and CDR2 SNEGSKA (reference sequence). The CDR3 has 11 amino acids. Trimming took off 5 bases at V and 6 bases at J, with 10 bases between the two ends. This CDR3 reads CSAAGIPEAFF. The CDR3 DNA reads as TGCAGTGCTGCAGGGATCCCTGAAGCTTTCTTT.

The V call is TRBV6-6, the J call TRBJ1-1; TRBD1 might be the D (6 bases). The CDR3 is 15 amino acids. Germline values: CDR1 MNHNY, CDR2 SVGAGI (reference sequence). The germline V and J ends were trimmed by 6 bases and 0 bases, with 14 bases remaining between them. The CDR3 nucleotides read TGTGCCAGCAGGGGGGGGACAACCATGAACACTGAAGCTTTCTTT. It translates to CASRGGTTMNTEAFF.

This clone was counted once. J is TRBJ2-3 and V is TRBV9, with D hard to call. Trimming removed 0 bases at V and 0 bases at J, with 8 bases between. The V gene's germline CDR1 is SGDLS and CDR2 YYNGEE. The CDR3 runs 15 residues. CDR3 amino acids: CASSVVGFSTDTQYF. The CDR3 nucleotides are TGTGCCAGCAGCGTAGTGGGGTTCAGCACAGATACGCAGTATTTT.

The chain carries TRBV14 and TRBJ1-2; no clear D gene. Germline loops: CDR1 SGHDN, CDR2 FVKESK. Deletions cut 2 bases from V and 8 bases from J, with 12 bases between. There are 13 residues in the CDR3. The CDR3 region has the DNA TGTGCCAGCAGCCAAAATACGAGGTGGGGCTACACCTTC. Its protein is CASSQNTRWGYTF. The entire variable domain, with the rest obtained from reference TRBV14 and TRBJ1-2, is as follows: EAGVTQFPSHSVIEKGQTVTLRCDPISGHDNLYWYRRVMGKEIKFLLHFVKESKQDESGMPNNRFLAERTGGTYSTLKVQPAELEDSGVYFCASSQNTRWGYTFGSGTRLTVV.

The chain has TRBV7-2 and TRBJ2-3; D tentatively fits TRBD1 or TRBD2 (5 bases each). The germline V gene encodes CDR1 SGHTA and CDR2 FQGNSA. The CDR3 extends over 14 amino acids. Trimming took off 3 bases at V and 2 bases at J, with 9 bases between the two ends. The CDR3 DNA follows: TGTGCCAGCAGCTTGACGGGGACCACAGATACGCAGTATTTT. Protein product: CASSLTGTTDTQYF.

CDR3 DNA: TGTGCCAGCAGCCAAGATGCGTTTGGTAGCGGCTCCTACGAGCAGTACTTC. Translated: CASSQDAFGSGSYEQYF. This sequence joins TRBV14 and TRBJ2-7, with a weak D call TRBD2 (6 bases). Trimming stripped 0 bases from V and 0 bases from J, with 15 bases between. The CDR3 contains 17 residues. Germline V gene lookup returns CDR1 SGHDN and CDR2 FVKESK.

The DNA of the CDR3 is TGCAGTGCTAGATATGGCAATGAGCAGTTCTTC. As protein: CSARYGNEQFF. The V gene is TRBV20-1, the J gene TRBJ2-1; no clear D gene. Trimming stripped 2 bases from V and 6 bases from J, with 5 bases between. CDR3 size: 11 residues. Germline CDR1 and CDR2: DFQATT and SNEGSKA (reference sequence).

The chain links TRBV12-3 or TRBV12-4 to TRBJ1-5; D gene unclear. This CDR3 spans 12 amino acids. V shed 3 bases and J shed 7 bases, with 7 bases lying between them. CDR3: CASSFSGQPQHF. In DNA form, the CDR3 reads TGTGCCAGCAGTTTTTCCGGGCAGCCCCAGCATTTT.

This CDR3 is CASSYRRFGSTETQYF. In DNA, the CDR3 is TGTGCCAGCAGTTACCGAAGGTTTGGAAGTACGGAGACCCAGTACTTC. The J gene is TRBJ2-5, the V gene TRBV6-5; no clear D gene. CDR1 MNHEY and CDR2 SVGAGI come from the germline V gene. CDR3 length equals 16 residues. Trimming left V 2 bases short and J 5 bases short, with 18 bases between.

This chain connects TRBV29-1 to TRBJ2-7; 10 positions match TRBD2. Germline CDR1 and CDR2: SQVTM and ANQGSEA. The CDR3 consists of 15 residues. V lost 3 bases to trimming and J lost 4 bases; unmatched junction nucleotides: 9. The CDR3 here is CSVDGTSESRYEQYF. The CDR3 nucleotides are TGCAGCGTTGATGGGACTAGCGAGTCGAGGTACGAGCAGTACTTC.

The chain carries TRBV6-1 and TRBJ2-7, with D unresolved. In germline, CDR1 is MNHNS, CDR2 SASEGT. Trimming shortened V by 3 bases and J by 0 bases, and 21 bases separated the two germline ends. The CDR3 runs 18 residues. Written as DNA, the CDR3 is TGTGCCAGCAGTGACACAGCCCCTTCTAGGCTTGGCTCCTACGAGCAGTACTTC. It specifies CASSDTAPSRLGSYEQYF.

The rearrangement uses TRBV5-4 and TRBJ1-1; 8 bases are shared with TRBD1. CDR3 length equals 17 residues. Germline lookup yields CDR1 SGHNT and CDR2 YYREEE (reference sequence). Germline trimming cut 0 bases from V and 1 base from J; bases unmatched to any gene: 8. CDR3 sequence: CASSLGATGVGNTEAFF. CDR3 DNA sequence: TGTGCCAGCAGCTTGGGGGCGACAGGGGTGGGGAACACTGAAGCTTTCTTT.

The V gene is TRBV3-1 (or the pseudogene TRBV3-2), the J gene TRBJ1-2; perhaps TRBD1 as D (6 bases). CDR1 is LGHDT and CDR2 is YNNKEL in the germline V gene (reference sequence). V lost 4 bases and J lost 8, with 14 bases in between. This CDR3 region has 13 residues. This CDR3 reads CASSPEGVHGYTF. CDR3 in DNA: TGTGCCAGCAGCCCCGAGGGGGTGCACGGCTACACCTTC.

The rearrangement uses TRBV11-2 and TRBJ2-7, with D unresolved. V shed 8 bases and J shed 1 base, with 12 bases lying between them. Germline V gene lookup returns CDR1 SGHAT and CDR2 FQNNGV. This CDR3 comprises 13 residues. The DNA for the CDR3 is TGTGCCAGCCCGGCAAGGGCGTCCTACGAGCAGTACTTC. This encodes CASPARASYEQYF.

The chain combines TRBV19 with TRBJ1-2; D may be TRBD1 (5 bases). The V end lost 3 bases, the J end lost 4 bases, and 9 bases lay between the germline ends. Germline values: CDR1 LNHDA, CDR2 SQIVND (reference sequence). The CDR3 spans 13 residues. The CDR3 DNA is TGTGCCAGTAGTATGTCAGACAGCTATGGCTACACCTTC. The encoded protein is CASSMSDSYGYTF.

This clone was counted a single time. The chain carries TRBV27 and TRBJ2-6; D might be TRBD2 (6 bases). Germline loops: CDR1 MNHEY, CDR2 SMNVEV (reference sequence). CDR3 length: 15 residues. Between the trimmed V and J ends, which lost 2 bases and 4 bases, there was a span of 9 bases. CDR3 in DNA: TGTGCCAGCAGTTTACTAGCGCAGGGGGCCAACGTCCTGACTTTC. It specifies CASSLLAQGANVLTF.